Each of the 19 T cell receptor beta chains below was sequenced from the same sample in a study of cytomegalovirus exposure and HLA in healthy donors. Amplification used 60 Vbeta primers and 13 Jbeta primers. Some clones are missing from TCRdb's copy, which holds only in-frame ones; the method was immunoSEQ multiplex PCR. The sample has 93,000 or so clones. Sequencing was done on a sample of PBMCs. The receptors come from a man aged 40-49 years in good health and CMV-seronegative.

The CDR3 loop reads CASSQDVASGRALTRDTQYF. The DNA of the CDR3 is TGTGCCAGCAGCCAAGATGTCGCTAGCGGGAGGGCTTTGACAAGAGATACGCAGTATTTT. This chain connects TRBV4-2 to TRBJ2-3, with 12 bases lining up with TRBD2. V lost 0 bases to trimming and J lost 5 bases; unmatched junction nucleotides: 15. From germline, CDR1 is LGHNA and CDR2 YNFKEQ. CDR3 length: 20 residues.

The V call is TRBV7-2, the J call TRBJ1-1; 8 bases agree with TRBD1. Germline values: CDR1 SGHTA, CDR2 FQGNSA. The CDR3 covers 14 residues. The V and J ends lost 5 bases and 11 bases, in that order; junction bases with no gene match: 13. CDR3: CASSVTLTGALAFF. In DNA, the CDR3 is TGTGCCAGCAGCGTCACCCTGACAGGGGCTTTGGCTTTCTTT. The whole variable domain, remainder taken from reference TRBV7-2 and TRBJ1-1, is GAGVSQSPSNKVTEKGKDVELRCDPISGHTALYWYRQSLGQGLEFLIYFQGNSAPDKSGLPSDRFSAERTGGSVSTLTIQRTQQEDSAVYLCASSVTLTGALAFFGQGTRLTVV.

V is TRBV15 and J is TRBJ2-5; possibly TRBD1 for D (5 bases). V lost 3 bases, J lost 2 bases, and 10 bases lay in between. Germline loops: CDR1 LNHNV, CDR2 YYDKDF (reference sequence). This CDR3 has 14 amino acids. The CDR3 nucleotides read TGTGCCACCAGCAGGGGGCTAAATCAAGAGACCCAGTACTTC. Amino acids: CATSRGLNQETQYF.

The chain is built from TRBV9 and TRBJ1-1; unclear D gene. This CDR3 is built from 16 residues. V lost 4 bases and J lost 4, with 20 bases in between. Germline values: CDR1 SGDLS, CDR2 YYNGEE. The CDR3, as DNA: TGTGCCAGCAGCTTCGGGGAGGCAGGACGGAGCACTGAAGCTTTCTTT. Residues: CASSFGEAGRSTEAFF. Complete variable domain (other parts from reference TRBV9 and TRBJ1-1): DSGVTQTPKHLITATGQRVTLRCSPRSGDLSVYWYQQSLDQGLQFLIQYYNGEERAKGNILERFSAQQFPDLHSELNLSSLELGDSALYFCASSFGEAGRSTEAFFGQGTRLTVV.

The J gene is TRBJ1-3, the V gene TRBV18; TRBD1 is a possible D gene (5 bases). CDR3 size: 15 residues. V was pared by 3 bases and J by 0 bases, with 9 bases between. The germline CDR1 and CDR2 sequences are KGHSH and LQKENI. In nucleotides, the CDR3 is TGTGCCAGCTCACCCAGGGTGTTCTCTGGAAACACCATATATTTT. Its translation is CASSPRVFSGNTIYF.

The V call is TRBV27, the J call TRBJ1-2; D may be TRBD1 (6 bases). CDR1 and CDR2 (germline): MNHEY, SMNVEV (reference sequence). There are 19 residues in the CDR3. Between the trimmed V and J ends, which lost 4 bases and 6 bases, there was a span of 30 bases. CDR3 nucleotides: TGTGCCAGCAGTTCCTTTATCTCCCAATCCTGGGGGCGCTACAATGGCTACACCTTC. The encoded protein is CASSSFISQSWGRYNGYTF.

The J gene is TRBJ1-1, the V gene TRBV11-2, with D possibly TRBD1 on 6 matching bases. V gave up 7 bases and J gave up 1 base, with 16 bases separating them. Germline lookup yields CDR1 SGHAT and CDR2 FQNNGV. There are 15 residues in the CDR3. DNA for the CDR3: TGTGCCAGCACCCGCTTGACAGGCTCGAACACTGAAGCTTTCTTT. It yields the protein CASTRLTGSNTEAFF. Full variable domain (remainder filled in from reference TRBV11-2 and TRBJ1-1): EAGVAQSPRYKIIEKRQSVAFWCNPISGHATLYWYQQILGQGPKLLIQFQNNGVVDDSQLPKDRFSAERLKGVDSTLKIQPAKLEDSAVYLCASTRLTGSNTEAFFGQGTRLTVV.

This chain links TRBV7-2 with TRBJ1-1; D not certain. V was cut by 2 bases and J by 4 bases, with 11 bases left in between. The CDR3 extends over 14 amino acids. Germline CDR1 and CDR2: SGHTA and FQGNSA. As DNA, the CDR3 is TGTGCCAGCAGCTTAAACCCGAGGAGCACTGAAGCTTTCTTT. Protein product: CASSLNPRSTEAFF. Complete variable domain (other parts from reference TRBV7-2 and TRBJ1-1): GAGVSQSPSNKVTEKGKDVELRCDPISGHTALYWYRQSLGQGLEFLIYFQGNSAPDKSGLPSDRFSAERTGGSVSTLTIQRTQQEDSAVYLCASSLNPRSTEAFFGQGTRLTVV.

V gene TRBV30 combines with J gene TRBJ1-4; the match to TRBD1 covers 7 bases. The CDR3 totals 13 residues. The germline gives CDR1 GTSNPN, CDR2 SVGIG (reference sequence). The V segment lost 8 bases and the J segment 8 bases; nucleotides outside the gene matches: 11. As DNA, the CDR3 is TGTGCCCATAAAGGGGGCATTGGGGAAAAACTGTTTTTT. Translated: CAHKGGIGEKLFF. Full variable domain (remainder filled in from reference TRBV30 and TRBJ1-4): SQTIHQWPATLVQPVGSPLSLECTVEGTSNPNLYWYRQAAGRGLQLLFYSVGIGQISSEVPQNLSASRPQDRQFILSSKKLLLSDSGFYLCAHKGGIGEKLFFGSGTQLSVL.

The rearrangement joins TRBV7-2 to TRBJ2-3, with unresolved D. The CDR3 sequence is 15 residues long. V lost 4 bases and J lost 0, with 11 bases in between. Germline CDR1 is SGHTA and CDR2 is FQGNSA. This CDR3 is CASSSNLMSTDTQYF. The CDR3 bases are TGTGCCAGCAGCTCCAACCTAATGAGCACAGATACGCAGTATTTT.

The chain joins TRBV2 to TRBJ2-7, with 12 bases that match TRBD1. After removal of 8 bases from V and 7 bases from J, the junction contained 9 bases not matched to a gene. The germline V gene has CDR1 SNHLY and CDR2 FYNNEI. CDR3 length: 14 amino acids. The CDR3 DNA reads as TGTGCCAGCGATTGGGGACAGGGGGCGGGGGAGCAGTACTTC. As protein: CASDWGQGAGEQYF.

The gene calls are TRBV18 and TRBJ1-5, with 7 bases that match TRBD1. The CDR3 extends over 14 amino acids. V was clipped by 4 bases and J by 3 bases; unmatched bases: 3. The V gene's germline CDR1 is KGHSH and CDR2 LQKENI. CDR3 amino acids: CASSHTGVNQPQHF. Here the CDR3 DNA reads TGTGCCAGCTCACATACAGGGGTCAATCAGCCCCAGCATTTT.

The chain links TRBV7-9 to TRBJ1-1, with TRBD1 matching 8 bases. The CDR3 extends over 18 amino acids. CDR1 and CDR2 (germline): SEHNR, FQNEAQ (reference sequence). Germline trimming cut 1 base from V and 2 bases from J; bases unmatched to any gene: 12. The CDR3 here is CASSLVFQGARVNTEAFF. CDR3 sequence (DNA): TGTGCCAGCAGCTTAGTTTTCCAGGGGGCAAGGGTTAACACTGAAGCTTTCTTT.

This chain links TRBV28 with TRBJ1-3; tentative D call: TRBD1 (5 bases). Germline lookup yields CDR1 MDHEN and CDR2 SYDVKM. This CDR3 is 16 amino acids long. V was shortened by 6 bases and J by 0 bases, with 15 bases between the two germline ends. In nucleotides, the CDR3 is TGTGCCAGCAGGGGGGGACCCTCGGGCTCTGGAAACACCATATATTTT. Its protein product is CASRGGPSGSGNTIYF.

This chain connects TRBV18 to TRBJ1-2; TRBD1 might be the D (5 bases). Germline CDR1 is KGHSH and CDR2 is LQKENI. This CDR3 is built from 15 residues. Trimming pared 1 base from V and 8 bases from J, leaving 17 bases between. CDR3 protein: CASSPLQDEAGGYTF. In DNA, the CDR3 is TGTGCCAGCTCACCACTACAGGACGAAGCGGGGGGCTACACCTTC.

The chain carries TRBV15 and TRBJ1-3; D unclear. Germline assignment: CDR1 LNHNV and CDR2 YYDKDF (reference sequence). This CDR3 has 13 amino acids. The V end was cut by 0 bases, the J end by 3 bases, with 3 bases between. In DNA form, the CDR3 reads TGTGCCACCAGCAGAGACCATGGAAACACCATATATTTT. Translated, it gives CATSRDHGNTIYF.

The gene calls are TRBV7-9 and TRBJ2-7; TRBD2 is a possible D gene (6 bases). Deletions cut 5 bases from V and 6 bases from J, with 11 bases between. The germline CDR1 and CDR2 sequences are SEHNR and FQNEAQ (reference sequence). There are 12 residues in the CDR3. CDR3 nucleotide sequence: TGTGCCAGCAGCGCAGTGGGGGGCGAGCAGTACTTC. This sequence encodes CASSAVGGEQYF.

This chain joins TRBV5-1 and TRBJ2-2; 7 bases line up with TRBD1. From germline, CDR1 is SGHRS and CDR2 YFSETQ. The length of the CDR3 is 14 residues. J lost 5 bases, V lost 4 bases, and 5 bases had no gene match. The CDR3 DNA reads as TGCGCCAGCAGCCCGGGACAGCAAACCGGGGAGCTGTTTTTT. This sequence encodes CASSPGQQTGELFF. The full variable domain, in which reference TRBV5-1 and TRBJ2-2 provide the parts outside the CDR3, is KAGVTQTPRYLIKTRGQQVTLSCSPISGHRSVSWYQQTPGQGLQFLFEYFSETQRNKGNFPGRFSGRQFSNSRSEMNVSTLELGDSALYLCASSPGQQTGELFFGEGSRLTVL.

V usage is TRBV7-2 and J usage is TRBJ1-2; no clear D. There are 15 residues in the CDR3. Germline V gene sequence: CDR1 SGHTA, CDR2 FQGNSA. V lost 1 base to trimming and J lost 0 bases, with 9 bases between them. The CDR3 sequence: CASSLDPSTNYGYTF. The CDR3 DNA follows: TGTGCCAGCAGCTTAGACCCCTCTACTAACTATGGCTACACCTTC.